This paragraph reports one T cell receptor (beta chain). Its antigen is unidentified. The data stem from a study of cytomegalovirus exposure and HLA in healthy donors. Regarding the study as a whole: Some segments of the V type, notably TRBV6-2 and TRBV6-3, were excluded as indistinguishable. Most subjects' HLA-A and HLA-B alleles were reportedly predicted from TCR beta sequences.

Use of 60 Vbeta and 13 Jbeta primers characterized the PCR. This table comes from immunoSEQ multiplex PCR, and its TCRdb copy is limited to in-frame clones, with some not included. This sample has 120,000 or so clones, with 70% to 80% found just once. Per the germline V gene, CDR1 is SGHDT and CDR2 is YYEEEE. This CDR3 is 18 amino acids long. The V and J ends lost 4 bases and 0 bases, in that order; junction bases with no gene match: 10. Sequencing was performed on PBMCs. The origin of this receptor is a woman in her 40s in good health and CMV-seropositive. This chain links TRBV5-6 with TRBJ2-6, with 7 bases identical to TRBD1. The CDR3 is CASSTTGARLSGANVLTF. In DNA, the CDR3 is TGTGCCAGCAGCACAACAGGGGCGAGGCTCTCTGGGGCCAACGTCCTGACTTTC.